This T cell receptor beta chain was found in a study of human T cells and chemical hapten exposure. Study as a whole: Diphenylcyclopropenone, dosed weekly to the scalp, was given to patients throughout the approximately 24-week study. Findings of the study overall: Alopecia affecting every donor means their immune response may not match healthy people's. The study found that PT1 expanded TCR counts correlated positively with patch test score.

Single cDNA molecules in the library carried unique molecular identifiers attached during preparation. One entry per CDR3 protein results from TCRdb running MiXCR on the RACE reads. Here the sample spans 75,000 to 90,000 distinct CDR3 sequences, under 14% being singletons. This CDR3 is built from 14 residues. V was shortened by 4 bases and J by 7 bases, with 17 bases between the two germline ends. Germline lookup yields CDR1 SGDLS and CDR2 YYNGEE. Time point indicated: patch test 3, about 24 weeks after DPC sensitization. The sample's treatment: therapeutic diphenylcyclopropenone sensitization with weekly scalp DPC. This clonotype was recorded a few times. The target antigen is unknown.

J is TRBJ1-2 and V is TRBV9; a possible D gene is TRBD1 (5 bases). The sample consisted of whole blood, taken in connection with sensitization to the hapten diphenylcyclopropenone (DPC). The receptor was isolated from a woman in her fifties or sixties with alopecia areata. Some clones in this sample may be carry-over from other donors' samples. The CDR3 sequence: CASSPLVGQGGYTF. CDR3 coding DNA: TGTGCCAGCAGCCCCCTCGTCGGGCAGGGTGGCTACACCTTC.